This T cell receptor beta chain was profiled in a study of T-cell reconstitution after alpha-beta-depleted transplantation in children. Preparing the TCRbeta library involved the use of unique molecular identifiers. Each CDR3 protein is one row after TCRdb ran MiXCR on the PCR reads. The table has about 610,000 distinct CDR3 sequences, under 12% seen once. CDR1 is DFQATT and CDR2 is SNEGSKA in the germline V gene (reference sequence). The CDR3 is made up of 13 amino acids. The germline V and J ends were trimmed by 1 base and 8 bases, with 14 bases remaining between them. This clonotype was counted at least ten times.

The sample here was PBMCs from the stem cell graft donor, taken from the stem cell graft. V and J are TRBV20-1 and TRBJ1-2; TRBD1 is a possible D gene (5 bases). The receptor was isolated from a human donor who donated a stem cell graft to a child with acute myeloid leukemia. The DNA for the CDR3 is TGCAGTGCTAGAGGCCCCCGGGGGGAAGGCTACACCTTC. Protein: CSARGPRGEGYTF.